The next 6 T cell receptor beta chains were all read from a single sample in a study of T cells in Graves' hyperthyroidism and ophthalmopathy. RNA transcripts provided the source from which TCR beta CDR3 regions were amplified. The study used the HTBI primer set for a first-round RT-PCR of the TCR CDR3. TCRdb called the multiplex PCR reads again in MiXCR, with one record for every CDR3 protein. Of 450,000 to 500,000 distinct CDR3 sequences detected, about 20% appear once; the ten largest clones hold less than 65%. Specimen: blood. The receptors derive from a woman in her 70s with Graves' ophthalmopathy.

This clonotype has a handful of counts. The chain carries TRBV9 and TRBJ1-6, with D hard to call. V was clipped by 0 bases and J by 8 bases, with 6 bases between them. The CDR3 runs 13 residues. Germline V lookup: CDR1 SGDLS, CDR2 YYNGEE. This CDR3 is CASSVGGDSPLHF. For the CDR3, the DNA is TGTGCCAGCAGCGTAGGAGGAGATTCACCCCTCCACTTT.

A few counts support this clonotype. J is TRBJ1-6 and V is TRBV28; D possibly corresponds to TRBD1 (5 bases). V lost 8 bases to trimming and J lost 5 bases, with 13 bases between them. Germline V gene sequence: CDR1 MDHEN, CDR2 SYDVKM. The CDR3 totals 14 residues. The CDR3 DNA follows: TGTGCCAGCTCGAGGGGAATAAATAATTCACCCCTCCACTTT. Translating it yields CASSRGINNSPLHF.

This clonotype was seen ten or more times. This chain joins TRBV7-8 and TRBJ2-1; possibly TRBD2 for D (6 bases). Trimming cost V 3 bases and J 7 bases, with 16 bases left between them. The germline V gene has CDR1 SGHVS and CDR2 FQNEAQ. The CDR3 loop spans 15 amino acids. CDR3 bases: TGTGCCAGCAGCTTGCTAGCGAATCTTGGAAATGAGCAGTTCTTC. Amino acids: CASSLLANLGNEQFF. Using reference TRBV7-8 and TRBJ2-1 for the parts outside the CDR3, the full variable domain is GAGVSQSPRYKVAKRGQDVALRCDPISGHVSLFWYQQALGQGPEFLTYFQNEAQLDKSGLPSDRFFAERPEGSVSTLKIQRTQQEDSAVYLCASSLLANLGNEQFFGPGTRLTVL.

The chain couples TRBV25-1 to TRBJ1-1; D is undetermined. Germline V gene sequence: CDR1 MGHDK, CDR2 SYGVNS. The V end was cut by 3 bases, the J end by 1 base, with 9 bases between. The CDR3 contains 14 residues. The CDR3 loop reads CASSDIRRNTEAFF. The CDR3 DNA reads TGTGCCAGCAGTGATATAAGGCGGAACACTGAAGCTTTCTTT.

The rearrangement joins TRBV3-1 to TRBJ1-1; TRBD1 is a possible D gene (6 bases). The CDR3 totals 15 residues. Trimming left V 6 bases short and J 5 bases short, with 19 bases between. CDR1 is LGHDT, CDR2 YNNKEL, per germline (reference sequence). The CDR3: CASSYGAGASTEAFF. DNA of the CDR3: TGTGCCAGCAGTTATGGGGCAGGGGCATCTACTGAAGCTTTCTTT.

In this sample, this clonotype turned up many times. The rearrangement joins TRBV28 to TRBJ1-2; D not resolved. Germline CDR1 is MDHEN and CDR2 is SYDVKM. The CDR3 contains 13 residues. Trimming stripped 4 bases from V and 4 bases from J, with 10 bases between. In DNA form, the CDR3 reads TGTGCCAGCAGTTCATGGACGGTCTATGGCTACACCTTC. Amino acids: CASSSWTVYGYTF.